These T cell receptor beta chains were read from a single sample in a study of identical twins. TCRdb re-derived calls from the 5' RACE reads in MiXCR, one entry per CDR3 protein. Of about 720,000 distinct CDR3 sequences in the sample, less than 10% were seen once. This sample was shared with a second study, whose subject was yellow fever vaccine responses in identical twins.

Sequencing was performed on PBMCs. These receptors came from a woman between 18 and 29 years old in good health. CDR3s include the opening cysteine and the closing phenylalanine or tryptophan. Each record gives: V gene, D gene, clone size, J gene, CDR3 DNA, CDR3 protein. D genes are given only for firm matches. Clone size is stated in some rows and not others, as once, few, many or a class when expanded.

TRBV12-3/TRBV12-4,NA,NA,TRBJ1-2,TGTGCCAGCAGTTTCAGGCGGGGCTACACCTTC,CASSFRRGYTF
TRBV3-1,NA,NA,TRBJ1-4,TGTGCCAGCAGCTCATTCCCGGGCCACAGAAGTGATGAAAAACTGTTTTTT,CASSSFPGHRSDEKLFF
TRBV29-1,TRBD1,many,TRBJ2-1,TGCAGCGCGCTGGGACAGGGGGGCTACAATGAGCAGTTCTTC,CSALGQGGYNEQFF
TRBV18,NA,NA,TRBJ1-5,TGTGCCAGCTCACCCGGGGCGGGAGATCAGCCCCAGCATTTT,CASSPGAGDQPQHF
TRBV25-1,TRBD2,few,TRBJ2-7,TGTGCCAGCAGTGGCCGACTAGCTATTTACGAGCAGTACTTC,CASSGRLAIYEQYF
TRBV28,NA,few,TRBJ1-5,TGTGCCAGCAGTCCCCGGGATTATCAGCCCCAGCATTTT,CASSPRDYQPQHF
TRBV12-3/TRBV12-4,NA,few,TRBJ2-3,TGTGCCAGCAGTCACAGGGCGAACCCCACAGATACGCAGTATTTT,CASSHRANPTDTQYF
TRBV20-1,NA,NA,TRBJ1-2,TGCAGTGCTAGAGGTTCCGGGGGGGACTATGGCTACACCTTC,CSARGSGGDYGYTF
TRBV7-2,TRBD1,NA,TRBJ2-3,TGTGCCAGCAGCGACGGGACAGGGATCGCAGATACGCAGTATTTT,CASSDGTGIADTQYF
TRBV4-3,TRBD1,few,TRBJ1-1,TGCGCCAGCAGCCAGGAAGCCGGGACAGGGGGCGCGATGAACACTGAAGCTTTCTTT,CASSQEAGTGGAMNTEAFF
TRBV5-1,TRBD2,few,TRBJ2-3,TGCGCCAGCAGCTCGACACTAGCGGGGGACACAGATACGCAGTATTTT,CASSSTLAGDTDTQYF
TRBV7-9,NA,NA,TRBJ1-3,TGTGCCAGTGGATCGATAGGGGGAAACACCATATATTTT,CASGSIGGNTIYF